The rows below give T cell receptor beta chains drawn from one sample of a study of blood T cell repertoires in COVID-19. Sequencing was performed with immunoSEQ multiplex PCR; in TCRdb, only in-frame clones are kept and a portion is missing. Of 160,000 or so clones in the sample, about 81% were seen once. The sample was peripheral blood. The receptors here all came from a man aged 60 to 69 with active or convalescent COVID-19. The CDR3 runs from the conserved cysteine through the conserved F or W. Each record gives: V gene, J gene, D gene, clone size, CDR3 protein, CDR3 DNA. The D gene is left open where the match is weak. The listing skips clone size in some rows; elsewhere it reads once, few, many or a size class.

V: TRBV18
J: TRBJ1-5
D: NA
size: NA
CDR3: CASSPGGGAYSNQPQHF
DNA: TGTGCCAGCTCACCCGGTGGGGGCGCCTATAGCAATCAGCCCCAGCATTTT

V: TRBV19
J: TRBJ1-6
D: TRBD1
size: NA
CDR3: CASSLKGQGNSPLHF
DNA: TGTGCCAGTAGCCTTAAGGGACAGGGAAATTCACCCCTCCACTTT

V: TRBV7-2
J: TRBJ1-2
D: NA
size: once
CDR3: CASSLGIGGRGGYTF
DNA: TGTGCCAGCAGCTTAGGGATAGGGGGAAGAGGCGGCTACACCTTC

V: TRBV19
J: TRBJ2-1
D: TRBD2
size: NA
CDR3: CASSSGRAVYNEQFF
DNA: TGTGCCAGTAGTAGCGGGAGGGCCGTCTACAATGAGCAGTTCTTC

V: TRBV11-2
J: TRBJ1-2
D: NA
size: NA
CDR3: CASSLEGGTASHFYGYTF
DNA: TGTGCCAGCAGCTTAGAGGGGGGTACAGCTTCCCACTTCTATGGCTACACCTTC

V: TRBV5-1
J: TRBJ1-6
D: NA
size: NA
CDR3: CASSGDSAQRTLHF
DNA: TGCGCCAGCAGCGGTGACAGCGCGCAAAGGACCCTCCACTTT

V: TRBV12-3/TRBV12-4
J: TRBJ1-2
D: NA
size: NA
CDR3: CASSLSRDGYTF
DNA: TGTGCCAGCAGCCTCTCCCGGGATGGCTACACCTTC

V: TRBV15
J: TRBJ2-7
D: NA
size: NA
CDR3: CATSILDGGSEQYF
DNA: TGTGCCACCAGCATACTCGACGGCGGTAGCGAGCAGTACTTC

V: TRBV7-8
J: TRBJ2-7
D: TRBD1
size: NA
CDR3: CASNRGDSNYEQYF
DNA: TGTGCCAGCAATCGTGGGGACAGCAACTACGAGCAGTACTTC

V: TRBV2
J: TRBJ2-6
D: NA
size: once
CDR3: CASRAGQFYSGANVLTF
DNA: TGTGCCAGCAGGGCAGGACAGTTCTACTCTGGGGCCAACGTCCTGACTTTC

V: TRBV18
J: TRBJ1-4
D: NA
size: NA
CDR3: CASSPRRQVGTPVSTNEKLFF
DNA: TGTGCCAGCTCACCACGCAGGCAGGTGGGGACACCGGTATCAACTAATGAAAAACTGTTTTTT

V: TRBV4-2
J: TRBJ1-1
D: TRBD1
size: once
CDR3: CASSQDAETGKWYTEAFF
DNA: TGTGCCAGCAGCCAAGATGCTGAGACAGGGAAGTGGTACACTGAAGCTTTCTTT

V: TRBV14
J: TRBJ2-1
D: TRBD2
size: NA
CDR3: CASSQDEGGSPYNEQFF
DNA: TGTGCCAGCAGCCAAGATGAGGGCGGGAGCCCCTACAATGAGCAGTTCTTC

V: TRBV2
J: TRBJ2-5
D: NA
size: NA
CDR3: CASSDIPTGTQYF
DNA: TGTGCCAGCAGTGATATCCCGACGGGGACCCAGTACTTC

V: TRBV25-1
J: TRBJ1-2
D: NA
size: NA
CDR3: CASSEAGLYGYTF
DNA: TGTGCCAGCAGTGAGGCAGGGCTCTATGGCTACACCTTC

V: TRBV7-2
J: TRBJ2-7
D: TRBD2
size: NA
CDR3: CASSLGLARSYEQYF
DNA: TGTGCCAGCAGCTTAGGACTAGCGCGCTCCTACGAGCAGTACTTC

V: TRBV3-1/TRBV3-2
J: TRBJ2-7
D: NA
size: NA
CDR3: CASSLGAEGPLYEQYF
DNA: TGTGCCAGCAGCCTGGGGGCAGAAGGCCCTCTCTACGAGCAGTACTTC

V: TRBV12-3/TRBV12-4
J: TRBJ1-5
D: NA
size: NA
CDR3: CASSLSTVQPQHF
DNA: TGTGCCAGCAGTTTAAGTACGGTTCAGCCCCAGCATTTT

V: TRBV13
J: TRBJ2-1
D: TRBD2
size: NA
CDR3: CASSTNQATSGRVYNEQFF
DNA: TGTGCCAGCAGCACAAACCAAGCCACTAGCGGGAGAGTCTACAATGAGCAGTTCTTC

V: TRBV6-5
J: TRBJ2-7
D: NA
size: NA
CDR3: CASSKGDREQYF
DNA: TGTGCCAGCAGTAAGGGGGACCGGGAGCAGTACTTC

V: TRBV2
J: TRBJ2-2
D: NA
size: NA
CDR3: CASSETEPGFNTGELFF
DNA: TGTGCCAGCAGTGAGACCGAACCGGGATTCAACACCGGGGAGCTGTTTTTT

V: TRBV28
J: TRBJ2-1
D: NA
size: many
CDR3: CASSGGNYNEQFF
DNA: TGTGCCAGCAGTGGGGGGAACTACAATGAGCAGTTCTTC

V: TRBV6-4
J: TRBJ1-1
D: NA
size: NA
CDR3: CASSDGGEAFF
DNA: TGTGCCAGCAGTGACGGGGGGGAAGCTTTCTTT

V: TRBV5-1
J: TRBJ1-1
D: NA
size: once
CDR3: CASSLVQIGRDTEAFF
DNA: TGCGCCAGCAGCTTGGTACAGATTGGCAGGGACACTGAAGCTTTCTTT

V: TRBV7-2
J: TRBJ2-1
D: NA
size: many
CDR3: CASSPPNNEQFF
DNA: TGTGCCAGCAGCCCTCCTAACAATGAGCAGTTCTTC

V: TRBV5-1
J: TRBJ2-5
D: TRBD2
size: once
CDR3: CASSSGLAGGLGETQYF
DNA: TGCGCCAGCAGCTCTGGACTAGCGGGGGGATTGGGCGAGACCCAGTACTTC

V: TRBV11-2
J: TRBJ2-5
D: TRBD1
size: once
CDR3: CASSLGTGVQETQYF
DNA: TGTGCCAGCAGCTTGGGGACAGGGGTCCAAGAGACCCAGTACTTC

V: TRBV27
J: TRBJ2-7
D: NA
size: NA
CDR3: CASSLSGASYTYEQYF
DNA: TGTGCCAGCAGTTTATCGGGGGCTAGTTATACCTACGAGCAGTACTTC

V: TRBV29-1
J: TRBJ2-3
D: TRBD1
size: NA
CDR3: CSVNDRVTDTQYF
DNA: TGCAGCGTAAACGACAGGGTTACAGATACGCAGTATTTT

V: TRBV14
J: TRBJ1-1
D: NA
size: NA
CDR3: CASSLLGGMNTEAFF
DNA: TGTGCCAGCAGCCTACTGGGCGGGATGAACACTGAAGCTTTCTTT

V: TRBV6-5
J: TRBJ1-3
D: NA
size: NA
CDR3: CASRGGYGAGNTIYF
DNA: TGTGCCAGCAGGGGGGGATACGGGGCTGGAAACACCATATATTTT

V: TRBV7-9
J: TRBJ1-5
D: TRBD1
size: NA
CDR3: CASSFGTGQPQHF
DNA: TGTGCCAGCAGCTTCGGGACAGGGCAGCCCCAGCATTTT

V: TRBV19
J: TRBJ1-1
D: NA
size: NA
CDR3: CASSIFSVITNTEAFF
DNA: TGTGCCAGTAGTATTTTTTCGGTCATCACGAACACTGAAGCTTTCTTT

V: TRBV27
J: TRBJ1-6
D: NA
size: once
CDR3: CASSFGSGGQSNSPLHF
DNA: TGTGCCAGCAGTTTCGGTTCGGGAGGGCAGTCGAATTCACCCCTCCACTTT

V: TRBV6-5
J: TRBJ2-7
D: NA
size: NA
CDR3: CASSPSSYEQYF
DNA: TGTGCCAGCAGTCCCAGCTCCTACGAGCAGTACTTC

V: TRBV2
J: TRBJ1-1
D: NA
size: few
CDR3: CASSTQGNTEAFF
DNA: TGTGCCAGCAGTACACAGGGGAACACTGAAGCTTTCTTT

V: TRBV18
J: TRBJ2-1
D: TRBD2
size: NA
CDR3: CASSPPRGETSGETYNEQFF
DNA: TGTGCCAGCTCACCACCGAGAGGTGAGACTAGCGGGGAAACCTACAATGAGCAGTTCTTC

V: TRBV6-2/TRBV6-3
J: TRBJ2-7
D: TRBD2
size: NA
CDR3: CASSYRAGVHEQYF
DNA: TGTGCCAGCAGTTATCGAGCGGGAGTCCACGAGCAGTACTTC

V: TRBV19
J: TRBJ2-3
D: NA
size: NA
CDR3: CASQRSTSTDTQYF
DNA: TGTGCCAGTCAGAGGTCAACTAGCACAGATACGCAGTATTTT

V: TRBV6-5
J: TRBJ2-6
D: TRBD1
size: NA
CDR3: CASRQGSGANVLTF
DNA: TGTGCCAGCAGACAGGGGTCTGGGGCCAACGTCCTGACTTTC

V: TRBV7-2
J: TRBJ2-3
D: TRBD1
size: NA
CDR3: CASSLGQGARDTQYF
DNA: TGTGCCAGCAGCTTGGGACAGGGGGCGCGAGATACGCAGTATTTT

V: TRBV6-5
J: TRBJ2-5
D: TRBD1
size: NA
CDR3: CASSSGGRETQYF
DNA: TGTGCCAGCAGCTCAGGGGGCCGGGAGACCCAGTACTTC

V: TRBV29-1
J: TRBJ2-4
D: NA
size: once
CDR3: CSVESRLAKNIQYF
DNA: TGCAGCGTTGAGAGTAGACTAGCCAAAAACATTCAGTACTTC

V: TRBV11-2
J: TRBJ2-1
D: NA
size: NA
CDR3: CASSLVGGPYNEQFF
DNA: TGTGCCAGCAGCTTGGTGGGGGGGCCCTACAATGAGCAGTTCTTC

V: TRBV20-1
J: TRBJ1-1
D: NA
size: NA
CDR3: CQGNGGQAFF
DNA: TGCCAGGGGAATGGAGGACAAGCTTTCTTT

V: TRBV28
J: TRBJ2-2
D: NA
size: NA
CDR3: CASSLQGNSELFF
DNA: TGTGCCAGCAGTTTGCAGGGTAACTCGGAGCTGTTTTTT

V: TRBV4-1
J: TRBJ2-7
D: TRBD1
size: few
CDR3: CASSLKGQGAYEQYF
DNA: TGCGCCAGCAGCCTTAAGGGACAGGGCGCCTACGAGCAGTACTTC

V: TRBV6-5
J: TRBJ2-1
D: NA
size: NA
CDR3: CASTLSRGYNEQFF
DNA: TGTGCCAGCACCTTGTCACGGGGTTACAATGAGCAGTTCTTC

V: TRBV29-1
J: TRBJ1-2
D: TRBD1
size: NA
CDR3: CSVEIFGTGGGYTF
DNA: TGCAGCGTTGAAATTTTCGGGACAGGGGGTGGCTACACCTTC

V: TRBV10-3
J: TRBJ1-1
D: NA
size: few
CDR3: CAITQTANTEAFF
DNA: TGTGCCATCACCCAGACAGCCAACACTGAAGCTTTCTTT

V: TRBV3-1/TRBV3-2
J: TRBJ2-7
D: NA
size: NA
CDR3: CASSHRSGVYNEQYF
DNA: TGTGCCAGCAGCCACCGGTCCGGGGTCTACAACGAGCAGTACTTC

V: TRBV18
J: TRBJ2-1
D: NA
size: NA
CDR3: CASSPRGRTPGSEQFF
DNA: TGTGCCAGCTCACCCCGGGGGAGGACCCCCGGCAGTGAGCAGTTCTTC

V: TRBV4-1
J: TRBJ1-6
D: NA
size: many
CDR3: CASSQPDRTNSPLHF
DNA: TGCGCCAGCAGCCAACCCGACAGGACCAATTCACCCCTCCACTTT

V: TRBV4-1
J: TRBJ2-2
D: TRBD2
size: NA
CDR3: CASSQGTSVSIGELFF
DNA: TGCGCCAGCAGCCAAGGCACTAGCGTTTCGATCGGGGAGCTGTTTTTT

V: TRBV10-3
J: TRBJ2-1
D: TRBD1
size: NA
CDR3: CAISKGQGQYNEQFF
DNA: TGTGCCATCAGTAAGGGACAGGGACAATACAATGAGCAGTTCTTC